The rows below give T cell receptor beta chains drawn from one sample of a study of breast tumors, draining lymph nodes, adjacent tissues. TCRdb re-called the multiplex PCR reads with MiXCR, one entry per CDR3 protein. The top ten hold about 4% of the sample, which has 150,000 to 200,000 distinct CDR3 sequences, approximately 33% seen once. Sequencing was performed on axillary lymph node tissue. The receptor source for this set is a female donor with breast cancer. Some clones in this sample may be carry-over from other donors' samples. The CDR3 runs from the conserved cysteine through the conserved F or W. D genes are given only for firm matches. Part of the rows lack a size; the others show once, few, many or a class for expanded clones.

cdr3_nt: TGTGCCAGTAGTATAGGGGGTAGCCAAAGCTATGGCTACACCTTC; cdr3_aa: CASSIGGSQSYGYTF; v_call: TRBV19; j_call: TRBJ1-2; d_call: .; clone_size: many
cdr3_nt: TGTGCCAGCAGCCCGAGGGCGGGGAGCGAAGCTTTCTTT; cdr3_aa: CASSPRAGSEAFF; v_call: TRBV11-3; j_call: TRBJ1-1; d_call: .; clone_size: few
cdr3_nt: TGTGCCAGCTCACCACTTGGCGGGGCCTACAGTGAGCAGTTCTTC; cdr3_aa: CASSPLGGAYSEQFF; v_call: TRBV18; j_call: TRBJ2-1; d_call: .; clone_size: .
cdr3_nt: TGTGCCAGCTCACCAAGGAACAGAGAGACAGATACGCAGTATTTT; cdr3_aa: CASSPRNRETDTQYF; v_call: TRBV18; j_call: TRBJ2-3; d_call: .; clone_size: many
cdr3_nt: TGTGCCAGCAGTATTTTAGCGGGGGGGCAGGTAGATACGCAGTATTTT; cdr3_aa: CASSILAGGQVDTQYF; v_call: TRBV9; j_call: TRBJ2-3; d_call: TRBD2; clone_size: many
cdr3_nt: TGTGCCAGCAGGGCCCGGGGGGTCGGGGGGGGAGAAAAACTGTTTTTT; cdr3_aa: CASRARGVGGGEKLFF; v_call: TRBV27; j_call: TRBJ1-4; d_call: .; clone_size: .
cdr3_nt: TGTGCCAGTAGTATACAGTACTCTAATGAAGAACTGTTTTTT; cdr3_aa: CASSIQYSNEELFF; v_call: TRBV19; j_call: TRBJ1-4; d_call: .; clone_size: many
cdr3_nt: TGTGCCAGCAGTTACTCGCGCAGGGCGAACGAGCAGTACTTC; cdr3_aa: CASSYSRRANEQYF; v_call: TRBV6-5; j_call: TRBJ2-7; d_call: .; clone_size: .
cdr3_nt: TGCAGTGCTAGACCACAAGCGGGGTTCTCCTACGAGCAGTACTTC; cdr3_aa: CSARPQAGFSYEQYF; v_call: TRBV20-1; j_call: TRBJ2-7; d_call: TRBD2; clone_size: many
cdr3_nt: TGTGCCAGCAGTGGCCTCAGGGACGCCACAGATACGCAGTATTTT; cdr3_aa: CASSGLRDATDTQYF; v_call: TRBV6-6; j_call: TRBJ2-3; d_call: .; clone_size: many
cdr3_nt: TGTGCCAGCAGCATGGACAGGGTTATGCAGTATTTT; cdr3_aa: CASSMDRVMQYF; v_call: TRBV11-2; j_call: TRBJ2-3; d_call: TRBD1; clone_size: many
cdr3_nt: TGTGCCACTAATCCCGGGGGCTGGGGCTACACCTTC; cdr3_aa: CATNPGGWGYTF; v_call: TRBV19; j_call: TRBJ1-2; d_call: .; clone_size: many
cdr3_nt: TGTGCCAGCAGTAAGATAACCGGGGAGCTGTTTTTT; cdr3_aa: CASSKITGELFF; v_call: TRBV12-3/TRBV12-4; j_call: TRBJ2-2; d_call: .; clone_size: many
cdr3_nt: TGTGCCAGTTTACAGGGGGTTGGGGCCAACGTCCTGACTTTC; cdr3_aa: CASLQGVGANVLTF; v_call: TRBV19; j_call: TRBJ2-6; d_call: TRBD1; clone_size: .
cdr3_nt: TGTGCCAGCAGCGCTCATGTTGGGGCTAGCGGAGAGCAGTTCTTC; cdr3_aa: CASSAHVGASGEQFF; v_call: TRBV7-3; j_call: TRBJ2-1; d_call: TRBD2; clone_size: many
cdr3_nt: TGTGCCAGCAGTTACAGCATCGCCGATAATTCACCCCTCCACTTT; cdr3_aa: CASSYSIADNSPLHF; v_call: TRBV6-5; j_call: TRBJ1-6; d_call: .; clone_size: many
cdr3_nt: TGTGCCAGCAGTTTAGGGCATGCTTATGGTGAAGCTTTCTTT; cdr3_aa: CASSLGHAYGEAFF; v_call: TRBV12-3/TRBV12-4; j_call: TRBJ1-1; d_call: .; clone_size: .
cdr3_nt: TGTGCCAGCAGCCCCGGGACTAGCGATCTCAATGAGCAGTTCTTC; cdr3_aa: CASSPGTSDLNEQFF; v_call: TRBV3-1; j_call: TRBJ2-1; d_call: TRBD2; clone_size: few
cdr3_nt: TGCAGCGTAGGGGACAGGAATTCGTACGAGCAGTACTTC; cdr3_aa: CSVGDRNSYEQYF; v_call: TRBV29-1; j_call: TRBJ2-7; d_call: TRBD1; clone_size: many
cdr3_nt: TGTGCCAGTTCAACCATCAGGGATGGCTACACCTTC; cdr3_aa: CASSTIRDGYTF; v_call: TRBV6-5; j_call: TRBJ1-2; d_call: .; clone_size: many
cdr3_nt: TGTGCCAGCAGCCTCGACAGGTGGTGGACCCAGTACTTC; cdr3_aa: CASSLDRWWTQYF; v_call: TRBV7-9; j_call: TRBJ2-5; d_call: .; clone_size: .
cdr3_nt: TGTGCCAGCAGTTACCTCAGCGGTGGTAAGACCCAGTACTTC; cdr3_aa: CASSYLSGGKTQYF; v_call: TRBV6-5; j_call: TRBJ2-5; d_call: .; clone_size: many
cdr3_nt: TGCAGCGTTGAGAAGGTGCAGGCCGGGGGCTACACCTTC; cdr3_aa: CSVEKVQAGGYTF; v_call: TRBV29-1; j_call: TRBJ1-2; d_call: .; clone_size: many
cdr3_nt: TGTGCCAGCGAGCGGGACTCCTACAATGAGCAGTTCTTC; cdr3_aa: CASERDSYNEQFF; v_call: TRBV7-9; j_call: TRBJ2-1; d_call: TRBD2; clone_size: many
cdr3_nt: TGCGCCAGCAGCCCTCTGGGCTTGTACCAAGAGACCCAGTACTTC; cdr3_aa: CASSPLGLYQETQYF; v_call: TRBV5-1; j_call: TRBJ2-5; d_call: .; clone_size: many
cdr3_nt: TGTGCCAGCAGTGAAGTTCGGGAGGCGGAGCAGTACTTC; cdr3_aa: CASSEVREAEQYF; v_call: TRBV6-1; j_call: TRBJ2-7; d_call: TRBD2; clone_size: .
cdr3_nt: TGCGCCAGCAGTGAACAAGACAGTTCAATAAGCTCCTACGAGCAGTACTTC; cdr3_aa: CASSEQDSSISSYEQYF; v_call: TRBV10-1; j_call: TRBJ2-7; d_call: .; clone_size: many
cdr3_nt: TGTGCCAGCAGCTTAGAGGGGAGATCGTCCTACAATGAGCAGTTCTTC; cdr3_aa: CASSLEGRSSYNEQFF; v_call: TRBV7-9; j_call: TRBJ2-1; d_call: .; clone_size: many
cdr3_nt: TGTGCCAGTAGCCCGTTTGTAGCGGGGAACAATGAGCAGTTCTTC; cdr3_aa: CASSPFVAGNNEQFF; v_call: TRBV19; j_call: TRBJ2-1; d_call: TRBD2; clone_size: many
cdr3_nt: TGTGCCAGCAGCTCCCAAGCGGGGGTCTACGAGCAGTACTTC; cdr3_aa: CASSSQAGVYEQYF; v_call: TRBV5-4; j_call: TRBJ2-7; d_call: TRBD2; clone_size: .
cdr3_nt: TGTGCCAGCAGTGTCAGCGGGTGGGACGCCTACGAGCAGTACTTC; cdr3_aa: CASSVSGWDAYEQYF; v_call: TRBV25-1; j_call: TRBJ2-7; d_call: .; clone_size: .
cdr3_nt: TGTGCCAGCAGTTACTTCGCGGTTTCAGATACGCAGTATTTT; cdr3_aa: CASSYFAVSDTQYF; v_call: TRBV6-2/TRBV6-3; j_call: TRBJ2-3; d_call: .; clone_size: few
cdr3_nt: TGCGCCAGCAGCCCAACCACCGGGACAGGGGTCCATGAGCAGTTCTTC; cdr3_aa: CASSPTTGTGVHEQFF; v_call: TRBV5-1; j_call: TRBJ2-1; d_call: TRBD1; clone_size: many
cdr3_nt: TGTGCCAGCACCCTCTTGGGAACGAACACTGAAGCTTTCTTT; cdr3_aa: CASTLLGTNTEAFF; v_call: TRBV7-2; j_call: TRBJ1-1; d_call: .; clone_size: .
cdr3_nt: TGCAGTGCTAGTGAGAGTGGTAACACCATATATTTT; cdr3_aa: CSASESGNTIYF; v_call: TRBV20-1; j_call: TRBJ1-3; d_call: .; clone_size: many
cdr3_nt: TGTGCCAGCAGTTCGGACAGGGCTCAATATAGCAATCAGCCCCAGCATTTT; cdr3_aa: CASSSDRAQYSNQPQHF; v_call: TRBV6-2/TRBV6-3; j_call: TRBJ1-5; d_call: TRBD1; clone_size: .
cdr3_nt: TGTGCCTGGAGTACCTGGACCTACAATGAGCAGTTCTTC; cdr3_aa: CAWSTWTYNEQFF; v_call: TRBV30; j_call: TRBJ2-1; d_call: .; clone_size: many
cdr3_nt: TGTGCCAGCAGCGCTTCTAGCGGGGGAAGCACAGATACGCAGTATTTT; cdr3_aa: CASSASSGGSTDTQYF; v_call: TRBV9; j_call: TRBJ2-3; d_call: TRBD2; clone_size: many
cdr3_nt: TGTGCCACCAGTGGGAGCAAAGGGACCCAGTACTTC; cdr3_aa: CATSGSKGTQYF; v_call: TRBV24-1; j_call: TRBJ2-5; d_call: .; clone_size: .
cdr3_nt: TGTGCCAGCAGCTTACAGGGGCTCCACGAGCAGTACTTC; cdr3_aa: CASSLQGLHEQYF; v_call: TRBV11-2; j_call: TRBJ2-7; d_call: .; clone_size: many
cdr3_nt: TGTGCCAGCAGTTTCCCGGGTAGAATGGAGACCCAGTACTTC; cdr3_aa: CASSFPGRMETQYF; v_call: TRBV12-3/TRBV12-4; j_call: TRBJ2-5; d_call: .; clone_size: many
cdr3_nt: TGTGTCAGTAGGATGACAGGGGATAACTATGGCTACACCTTC; cdr3_aa: CVSRMTGDNYGYTF; v_call: TRBV19; j_call: TRBJ1-2; d_call: TRBD1; clone_size: many
cdr3_nt: TGTGCCAGCAGCCAAGATACCCAGGGAGAGACCCAGTACTTC; cdr3_aa: CASSQDTQGETQYF; v_call: TRBV4-2; j_call: TRBJ2-5; d_call: .; clone_size: many
cdr3_nt: TGTGCCAGCAGTTTAGCAGGGGGCCACTATGGCTACACCTTC; cdr3_aa: CASSLAGGHYGYTF; v_call: TRBV12-3/TRBV12-4; j_call: TRBJ1-2; d_call: TRBD1; clone_size: .
cdr3_nt: TGTGCCAGCAGCTTAGTATGGCTAGAGGGCTACACCTTC; cdr3_aa: CASSLVWLEGYTF; v_call: TRBV7-8; j_call: TRBJ1-2; d_call: .; clone_size: many
cdr3_nt: TGTGCCAGCAGCCAAGCCTGGAGAGGGGGGGCAGATACGCAGTATTTT; cdr3_aa: CASSQAWRGGADTQYF; v_call: TRBV3-1; j_call: TRBJ2-3; d_call: .; clone_size: few
cdr3_nt: TGCAGTGCTAGTCCGGGGGGCCAAGAGACCCAGTACTTC; cdr3_aa: CSASPGGQETQYF; v_call: TRBV20-1; j_call: TRBJ2-5; d_call: TRBD2; clone_size: many